This T cell receptor (beta chain) appears in the sequencing data of a study of blood T cell repertoires in COVID-19. CDR1 is LNHDA and CDR2 is SQIVND in the germline V gene (reference sequence). Trimming at V came to 8 bases and at J to 4 bases, leaving 8 bases not matched to a gene. The CDR3 length is 14 residues. The data were produced by immunoSEQ multiplex PCR, yet TCRdb's version contains in-frame clones alone and is incomplete. The repertoire holds 100,000 or so clones, with about 90% as singletons. This clone was seen more than once but under ten times. The chain has TRBV19 and TRBJ1-1; TRBD1 matches 9 bases. This receptor was obtained from a man aged 25 to 45 in a cohort sampled during active COVID-19. The sequenced sample consisted of peripheral blood. The chain's CDR3 is CASSIQGAVTEAFF. In DNA, the CDR3 is TGTGCCAGTTCTATACAGGGGGCGGTCACTGAAGCTTTCTTT.